This entry lists 14 T cell receptor beta chains sequenced from one sample in a study of graft-versus-host responses after intestinal transplantation. TCRdb's copy holds only in-frame clones and misses some; the assay was immunoSEQ multiplex PCR. The data contain some 25,000 clones, 90% to 95% of them singletons. This material consisted of PBMCs, taken 18 days after transplant. The receptors shown here come from a human patient who received an intestinal transplant, so some T cells may come from the graft donor.

The chain combines TRBV27 with TRBJ2-1; either TRBD1 or TRBD2 may fit D (7 bases each). The germline V gene encodes CDR1 MNHEY and CDR2 SMNVEV (reference sequence). The CDR3 length is 14 residues. Trimming shortened V by 10 bases and J by 6 bases, and 19 bases separated the two germline ends. CDR3 in amino acids: CATQGEGAFNEQFF. For the CDR3, the DNA is TGTGCCACCCAGGGGGAGGGGGCTTTCAATGAGCAGTTCTTC.

This chain links TRBV9 with TRBJ1-2; tentative D call: TRBD1 (6 bases). This CDR3 is built from 14 residues. Trimming shortened V by 1 base and J by 4 bases, and 11 bases separated the two germline ends. Germline loops: CDR1 SGDLS, CDR2 YYNGEE. CDR3 amino acids: CASSVSWGAYGYTF. The CDR3 nucleotides are TGTGCCAGCAGCGTATCATGGGGGGCCTATGGCTACACCTTC.

This chain joins TRBV6-5 and TRBJ2-5, with 11 bases lining up with TRBD2. With 5 bases clipped from V and 5 bases from J, the junction kept 7 bases outside the gene matches. CDR3 length: 15 amino acids. Germline CDR1 MNHEY, CDR2 SVGAGI. CDR3 nucleotide sequence: TGTGCCAGCAGTCCGACTAGCGGGGAAGGGGAGACCCAGTACTTC. This encodes CASSPTSGEGETQYF.

The chain carries TRBV7-2 and TRBJ2-4; D assignment may be TRBD1 or TRBD2 (6 bases each). The CDR3 consists of 14 residues. Germline values: CDR1 SGHTA, CDR2 FQGNSA. The V gene lost 1 base and the J gene lost 7 bases, with 11 bases spanning the gap. The CDR3 sequence: CASSLEGGPNIQYF. CDR3 DNA: TGTGCCAGCAGCTTAGAGGGGGGCCCTAACATTCAGTACTTC.

Worth noting for this clone: Because the CDR3's place on the DNA is in doubt, the DNA is left out and the CDR3 is given as listed by TCRdb. This chain links TRBV2 with TRBJ2-7; TRBD1, as called in the table, went unchecked against the DNA. The CDR3 sequence runs 12 residues, both termini included. CDR1 and CDR2 from the germline V gene are SNHLY and FYNNEI. The CDR3 spells CASILDSYEQYF.

The rearrangement links TRBV7-8 to TRBJ1-5; TRBD1 agrees at 7 bases. The ends lost 5 bases at V and 8 bases at J; junction bases unmatched: 12. The V gene's germline CDR1 is SGHVS and CDR2 FQNEAQ. CDR3 length: 15 amino acids. The CDR3 reads CASSTRDRDVEPQHF. The CDR3 region has the DNA TGTGCCAGCAGCACCCGAGACAGGGATGTGGAGCCCCAGCATTTT.

The rearrangement links TRBV9 to TRBJ2-3; TRBD2 matches 9 bases. The CDR3 has 15 amino acids. V gave up 3 bases and J gave up 4 bases; unmatched junction bases: 6. The germline gives CDR1 SGDLS, CDR2 YYNGEE. The CDR3 reads CASSAARGGPDTQYF. The CDR3 DNA reads as TGTGCCAGCAGCGCGGCGCGGGGGGGTCCAGATACGCAGTATTTT.

V is TRBV5-1 and J is TRBJ2-2; D may match TRBD1 or TRBD2 (5 bases each). Germline loops: CDR1 SGHRS, CDR2 YFSETQ. V gave up 1 base and J gave up 0 bases, with 7 bases separating them. The length of the CDR3 is 15 residues. The CDR3 DNA sequence: TGCGCCAGCAGCTTGAGAGGGGCGAACACCGGGGAGCTGTTTTTT. Protein product: CASSLRGANTGELFF.

This chain joins TRBV25-1 and TRBJ1-1; D possibly corresponds to TRBD1 (6 bases). This CDR3 has 15 residues. Germline values: CDR1 MGHDK, CDR2 SYGVNS. Trimming pared 1 base from V and 1 base from J, leaving 10 bases between. CDR3 in DNA: TGTGCCAGCAGTGAATTAAGCAGGGGGAACACTGAAGCTTTCTTT. This gives the protein CASSELSRGNTEAFF.

The chain is built from TRBV7-9 and TRBJ2-7; D not certain. The germline V gene has CDR1 SEHNR and CDR2 FQNEAQ (reference sequence). Deletions cut 1 base from V and 3 bases from J, with 7 bases between. CDR3 length equals 13 residues. The CDR3 DNA sequence: TGTGCCAGCAGCTTAGAGTACGGCTACGAGCAGTACTTC. The encoded protein is CASSLEYGYEQYF.

The chain employs TRBV5-8 and TRBJ2-1; D may be TRBD2 (6 bases). V shed 7 bases and J shed 0 bases, with 11 bases lying between them. The CDR3 is 14 residues long. Germline V CDR1 and CDR2: SGHTS, YDEGEE. This CDR3 reads CASFDGSSYNEQFF. The CDR3 DNA sequence: TGTGCCAGCTTCGACGGGAGCTCCTACAATGAGCAGTTCTTC.

The V call is TRBV15, the J call TRBJ2-1; D possibly corresponds to TRBD2 (6 bases). The V end lost 5 bases, the J end lost 6 bases, and 17 bases lay between the germline ends. CDR3 length: 15 amino acids. Germline V lookup: CDR1 LNHNV, CDR2 YYDKDF (reference sequence). CDR3 loop: CATSRSPTGGNEQFF. The CDR3 coding sequence is TGTGCCACCAGCCGCTCCCCGACCGGGGGCAATGAGCAGTTCTTC. Drawing the rest from reference TRBV15 and TRBJ2-1, the complete variable domain is DAMVIQNPRYQVTQFGKPVTLSCSQTLNHNVMYWYQQKSSQAPKLLFHYYDKDFNNEADTPDNFQSRRPNTSFCFLDIRSPGLGDTAMYLCATSRSPTGGNEQFFGPGTRLTVL.

J is TRBJ2-1 and V is TRBV7-9; 8 bases fit TRBD2. V lost 5 bases, J lost 3 bases, and 9 bases stayed unmatched. This CDR3 comprises 16 residues. Germline-derived CDR1 and CDR2 are SEHNR and FQNEAQ (reference sequence). In DNA form, the CDR3 reads TGTGCCAGCAGCCACACGAAGAGCGGGGGCTACAATGAGCAGTTCTTC. Translating gives CASSHTKSGGYNEQFF. The variable domain in full, with the rest retrieved from reference TRBV7-9 and TRBJ2-1, is DTGVSQNPRHKITKRGQNVTFRCDPISEHNRLYWYRQTLGQGPEFLTYFQNEAQLEKSRLLSDRFSAERPKGSFSTLEIQRTEQGDSAMYLCASSHTKSGGYNEQFFGPGTRLTVL.

The J gene is TRBJ2-7, the V gene TRBV6-6; D might be TRBD1 or TRBD2, each matching 6 bases. CDR1 is MNHNY and CDR2 is SVGAGI in the germline V gene (reference sequence). V was trimmed by 6 bases and J by 4 bases, leaving 16 bases between them. This CDR3 has 14 residues. CDR3 coding DNA: TGTGCCAGCAGCCAGGTGGGGGGCGGGTACGAGCAGTACTTC. Encoded protein: CASSQVGGGYEQYF.